This T cell receptor (beta chain) came from a study of T-cell reconstitution after alpha-beta-depleted transplantation in children listed by TCRdb under 2016. Study-level background: T-cell immune reconstitution after TCRalphabeta/CD19-depleted allogeneic hematopoietic cell transplantation in children was quantitatively tracked in the study by means of TCR repertoire profiling.

The library was generated by PCR. Sequencing instrument: Illumina HiSeq 2500. To normalize quantification of the TCRbeta repertoire, the TCR libraries were built with molecular barcoding that relied on unique molecular identifiers. Clones were called with MiXCR by TCRdb after fastp trimmed the public reads at Q25, and only in-frame beta chains were retained. Rows are combined by CDR3 protein, so each entry shows the most common genes and DNA. Within this sample are 200,000 to 250,000 distinct CDR3 sequences, with roughly 10% of them counted one time only. The ten largest account for 28% of the sample. Sample treatment or condition, as interpreted from the label and publication: allogeneic hematopoietic cell transplantation with graft depleted of TCRalphabeta T cells and CD19 B cells. The transplant recipients were children given TCRalphabeta/CD19-depleted allogeneic hematopoietic cell grafts. The sample holds many counts of this clonotype. There is no known antigen for this receptor. Base qualities are missing; no much larger clone stands one base away.

Findings and caveats that apply to the study as a whole: In some patients, the high TCRbeta diversity seen at day 60 was put down to recipient T cells and intrathymic progenitors that had survived conditioning. The apparently early alphabetaT-cell count recovery about two months after transplant was reportedly dependent on only several hundred rapidly expanded clones derived from non-depleted graft cells. Hyperexpanded clone frequencies declined over subsequent months; after one year, T-cell counts and TCRbeta diversity were mostly attributed to newly produced T cells.

The sequences come from PBMCs, collected before TCRalphabeta/CD19-depleted stem cell transplant. The receptor's source is a child under two years old with acute myeloid leukemia, due to receive a stem cell transplant.

The DNA sequence reads TGTGCCAGCAGCTTAATCCCTAGCGAGCAGTACTTC. It codes for CASSLIPSEQYF. This sequence uses TRBV11-3 and TRBJ2-7, with the D gene not clear enough to name. The CDR1 and CDR2 encoded by the germline V gene are SGHNT and YENEEA. Counted from cysteine to phenylalanine, this CDR3 has 12 amino acids. The sequence is cut down to CDR3 DNA, 36 bases in frame from base 1. A distance of 8 bases separates the germline ends of V and J, which lose 2 bases and 6 bases respectively. Outside the CDR3, residues come from the reference TRBV11-3 and TRBJ2-7 proteins, so the full variable domain is: EAGVVQSPRYKIIEKKQPVAFWCNPISGHNTLYWYLQNLGQGPELLIRYENEEAVDDSQLPKDRFSAERLKGVDSTLKIQPAELGDSAVYLCASSLIPSEQYFGPGTRLTVT.